The clone carrying this TCR beta chain has only one observation. The antigen is unknown. These data originate in a study of T cell responses to AZD1222 COVID-19 vaccine. Study-level findings and limits: White British donors predominated, females outnumbered males, and clonal diversity was possibly underestimated. Sampling that yielded the repertoires occurred only after the peak T cell response.

The germline V gene has CDR1 SGHRS and CDR2 YFSETQ. Trimming took off 2 bases at V and 6 bases at J, with 8 bases between the two ends. This CDR3 contains 12 residues. Here immunoSEQ multiplex PCR was the method, and the copy in TCRdb shows in-frame clones only, minus some. Among 85,000 to 100,000 clones, 85% to 90% were seen once, and the ten largest hold around 5%. V is TRBV5-1 and J is TRBJ1-2, with D perhaps TRBD1 (6 bases). The input for sequencing was peripheral blood, taken 28 days after the second AZD1222 dose. This TCR was recovered from an adult who received the AZD1222 COVID-19 vaccine. The CDR3 sequence: CASSLQGDGYTF. In nucleotides, the CDR3 is TGCGCCAGCAGCTTACAGGGTGATGGCTACACCTTC.